This T cell receptor (beta chain) emerged from a study of Graves' ophthalmopathy and Graves' hyperthyroidism (dated by TCRdb to 2016 to 2019). Context from the whole study: Peripheral blood was collected at initial diagnosis, before any treatment. TCR beta repertoire signatures were used to distinguish Graves' ophthalmopathy from Graves' hyperthyroidism and to predict progression to ophthalmopathy. In total, approximately 140 blood samples were TCR-sequenced: 43 ophthalmopathy, under 85 hyperthyroidism and roughly 17 hyperthyroidism-to-ophthalmopathy patients. To explore V-J signatures distinguishing ophthalmopathy from hyperthyroidism, a discovery set of 100 patients (fewer than 45 ophthalmopathy, over 55 stable hyperthyroidism) was enrolled. An independent validation cohort was composed of approximately 19 hyperthyroidism patients and around 15 patients who later progressed from hyperthyroidism to ophthalmopathy. In five to seven hyperthyroidism patients, T-cell repertoires of thyroid tissue and blood were compared. After sampling, hyperthyroidism patients received methimazole starting at 30 mg daily, and ophthalmopathy patients received high-dose intravenous methylprednisolone.

For repertoire sequencing, the TCR beta CDR3 regions were amplified from RNA transcripts. HTBI primers and the Qiagen OneStep RT-PCR kit were used in a first-round RT-PCR, which was followed by a second-round multiplex PCR, size selection and purification. Libraries were sequenced paired-end with 100 bp reads on an Illumina HiSeq2000. As for the authors' bioinformatics: SOAPnuke was used to process the reads, removing any read that contained adapters or uncalled bases, had a mean Phred below 15, or lacked an exact match to the constant primer or identifier. COPE v1.2.5 was used to merge high-quality paired reads. Clonotypes were defined as unique nucleotide sequences and were aligned to IMGT TRB V, D and J references using MiTCR v1.1. The analysis was limited to V-J combinations with a frequency above 0.0001, which together covered approximately 99% of the repertoires. For each V-J combination, a TCR clonal expansion and chaos score was defined as the ratio of F50 clonal expansion to chaos observed in the TCRdist matrix. Welch's t-statistics and random forest were used to narrow the features down to approximately 13 V-J combinations, which were then fed into a naive Bayes classifier. The similarity between thyroid and blood repertoires was quantified using the Morisita-Horn index. TCRdb redid the processing of the public reads, applying fastp at Q25 and MiXCR, and retained in-frame beta chains. Merged by CDR3 protein, the rows form single entries marked with the most common genes and DNA. TCRdb, rather than the study authors, made the V and J calls. The sample table records approximately 700,000 distinct CDR3 sequences; approximately 40% of these occur just once. The ten biggest clones cover approximately 43% of the sample.

Notes on this clonotype: No antigen is known for it. No much larger clone exists at a distance of one base, and base qualities are not known.

Ophthalmopathy patients were characterized by moderately to severely active disease, a Clinical Activity Score of at least 3, a NOSPECS grade of at least 4, and a disease duration under 3 months. Patients with other autoimmune diseases, uncontrolled infections, pregnancy or lactation were excluded. Clinical symptoms, serum thyroxine, TRAb, thyroid ultrasound and orbital computed tomography formed the basis of the diagnosis. Ficoll-Paque density gradient centrifugation was used to isolate PBMCs from about 9 ml of fresh peripheral blood. Total RNA was extracted with Trizol reagent and quality-checked on an Agilent 2100 Bioanalyzer. The CDR3 numbers 20 residues from cysteine through phenylalanine. CDR3 DNA is the only sequence kept; it has 60 bases, read in frame from the first base. V was cut back by 5 bases and J by 0 bases, leaving a gap of 29 bases between them. The CDR1 and CDR2 encoded by the germline V gene (reference sequence) are PRHDT and FYEKMQ.

The research as a whole found: No statistical method was used to set the sample size in advance, and the investigators knew which group each participant was assigned to. Most expanded thyroid clonotypes with frequency above 0.001 were also detected in blood, suggesting blood repertoires may reflect the thyroid immune response. In cross-validation, the 13-signature model distinguished ophthalmopathy from stable hyperthyroidism with approximately 88% sensitivity and roughly 81% specificity, and in the test set the corresponding values were roughly 80% and 76%. In validation, the model predicted ophthalmopathy progression with about 70% sensitivity and roughly 72% specificity; eleven to twelve predicted patients were CT-confirmed with GO in a median of roughly 6.8 months.

Specimen: peripheral blood. This receptor was identified in an adult man with Graves' ophthalmopathy. The chain employs TRBV13 and TRBJ2-7, with an unclear D gene assignment. The DNA is TGTGCCAGCAGCCCTCTAAAGATCGTAGGCCGAACGAGGAGCTCCTACGAGCAGTACTTC. This translates into CASSPLKIVGRTRSSYEQYF.